A selection of T cell receptor beta chains follows, all from one sample in a study of neurological immune-mediated disorders. A single record per CDR3 protein comes from TCRdb applying MiXCR to the 5' RACE reads. Of about 84,000 distinct CDR3 sequences in the sample, 9% to 12% were seen once. Specimen: PBMCs. These receptors were obtained from a man aged 35-49 years in good health. Each CDR3 is given with its conserved first and last residue. Fields, in order: CDR3 DNA, CDR3 protein, V gene, J gene, clone size, D gene. D genes are given only for firm matches. Clone size is not always given. Where it is, it says once, few, many or a class for expanded clones.

CDR3nt: TGTGCCAGCAGTGACCTAGCGGGATTACAACACACCGGGGAGCTGTTTTTT; CDR3aa: CASSDLAGLQHTGELFF; v_gene: TRBV27; j_gene: TRBJ2-2; abundance: many; d_gene: TRBD2
CDR3nt: TGTGCCAGCAGCTTATGGGGGGGGTCCAGTGAAGCTTTCTTT; CDR3aa: CASSLWGGSSEAFF; v_gene: TRBV5-5; j_gene: TRBJ1-1; abundance: many; d_gene: NA
CDR3nt: TGTGCCAGCAGCTTAGGAACGGCCGGGGTCTATAATTCACCCCTCCACTTT; CDR3aa: CASSLGTAGVYNSPLHF; v_gene: TRBV7-6; j_gene: TRBJ1-6; abundance: many; d_gene: NA
CDR3nt: TGCGCCAGCAGCTTAGACAGTCTGTTACTGGAGACCCAGTACTTC; CDR3aa: CASSLDSLLLETQYF; v_gene: TRBV5-1; j_gene: TRBJ2-5; abundance: many; d_gene: NA
CDR3nt: TGTGCCAGCAGCGGGGACAGGGGGCCCTCCTATAATTCACCCCTCCACTTT; CDR3aa: CASSGDRGPSYNSPLHF; v_gene: TRBV4-2; j_gene: TRBJ1-6; abundance: many; d_gene: TRBD1
CDR3nt: TGCGCCAGCAGCTTGGGGCCGAGTGGACTAGCGGGACACACCGGGGAGCTGTTTTTT; CDR3aa: CASSLGPSGLAGHTGELFF; v_gene: TRBV5-1; j_gene: TRBJ2-2; abundance: many; d_gene: TRBD2
CDR3nt: TGTGCCAGCAGCTTCTCCGAGACCCAGTACTTC; CDR3aa: CASSFSETQYF; v_gene: TRBV7-9; j_gene: TRBJ2-5; abundance: many; d_gene: NA
CDR3nt: TGTGCCAGCAGCTCTGGCGTCCACGTCTCCTACAATGAGCAGTTCTTC; CDR3aa: CASSSGVHVSYNEQFF; v_gene: TRBV5-4; j_gene: TRBJ2-1; abundance: NA; d_gene: NA
CDR3nt: TGTGCCAGCAGTAAACTCCCGGGACAGGGGGCGCAGGGCTACACCTTC; CDR3aa: CASSKLPGQGAQGYTF; v_gene: TRBV6-1; j_gene: TRBJ1-2; abundance: many; d_gene: TRBD1
CDR3nt: TGCGCCAGCAGCTCCGGACTAGCGGGGGGACCTACGCAGTATTTT; CDR3aa: CASSSGLAGGPTQYF; v_gene: TRBV5-1; j_gene: TRBJ2-3; abundance: many; d_gene: TRBD2
CDR3nt: TGTGCCAGCACCTTGGACTCGAACAATGAGCAGTTCTTC; CDR3aa: CASTLDSNNEQFF; v_gene: TRBV12-3/TRBV12-4; j_gene: TRBJ2-1; abundance: many; d_gene: NA
CDR3nt: TGTGCCAGCAGCGTATATGACAGGTCAGAAGCTTTCTTT; CDR3aa: CASSVYDRSEAFF; v_gene: TRBV9; j_gene: TRBJ1-1; abundance: many; d_gene: NA
CDR3nt: TGTGCCAGCAGCTCCTCAGCGGGCTGGCGGGAGCAGTTCTTC; CDR3aa: CASSSSAGWREQFF; v_gene: TRBV3-1; j_gene: TRBJ2-1; abundance: many; d_gene: NA
CDR3nt: TGTGCCAGCAGCCGAGACCTTGACAGGGTGGAAGCTTTCTTT; CDR3aa: CASSRDLDRVEAFF; v_gene: TRBV3-1; j_gene: TRBJ1-1; abundance: many; d_gene: TRBD1
CDR3nt: TGTGCCAGCAGCTTAAAGGGGAACTACGAGCAGTACTTC; CDR3aa: CASSLKGNYEQYF; v_gene: TRBV7-9; j_gene: TRBJ2-7; abundance: few; d_gene: NA
CDR3nt: TGTGACAGCAGTCTAGCGATTGGGCGGACAGGGAGGAATGAGCAGTTCTTT; CDR3aa: CDSSLAIGRTGRNEQFF; v_gene: TRBV28; j_gene: TRBJ2-1; abundance: NA; d_gene: TRBD1
CDR3nt: TGTGCCAGCAGCCGGTACTATGGCTACACCTTC; CDR3aa: CASSRYYGYTF; v_gene: TRBV5-6; j_gene: TRBJ1-2; abundance: many; d_gene: NA
CDR3nt: TGCAGTGCTAGACCCCTGGGGGGGAGCACTGAAGCTTTCTTT; CDR3aa: CSARPLGGSTEAFF; v_gene: TRBV20-1; j_gene: TRBJ1-1; abundance: many; d_gene: NA
CDR3nt: TGTGCCAGCAGCTTATCCAGGGGGCTTGGCAATCAGCCCCAGCATTTT; CDR3aa: CASSLSRGLGNQPQHF; v_gene: TRBV7-2; j_gene: TRBJ1-5; abundance: many; d_gene: TRBD1
CDR3nt: TGTGCCAGCAGCTTACCTTGGGATACTAGCGGACAAGAGACCCAGTACTTC; CDR3aa: CASSLPWDTSGQETQYF; v_gene: TRBV7-9; j_gene: TRBJ2-5; abundance: many; d_gene: TRBD2
CDR3nt: TGTGCCACCAGCAAAACTGGTCAGGGTCAGCCCCAGCATTTT; CDR3aa: CATSKTGQGQPQHF; v_gene: TRBV15; j_gene: TRBJ1-5; abundance: many; d_gene: NA
CDR3nt: TGTGCCAGCAGCTTGACTAGCGGGAGCCCAGATACGCAGTATTTT; CDR3aa: CASSLTSGSPDTQYF; v_gene: TRBV7-2; j_gene: TRBJ2-3; abundance: many; d_gene: TRBD2
CDR3nt: TGTGCCAGCAGCCCCCGTGGGGGCGGGGGCTCCTACAATGAGCAGTTCTTC; CDR3aa: CASSPRGGGGSYNEQFF; v_gene: TRBV9; j_gene: TRBJ2-1; abundance: NA; d_gene: NA
CDR3nt: TGCGCCAGCAGCTTGGCGGATAGCGGGAGAGATACGCAGTATTTT; CDR3aa: CASSLADSGRDTQYF; v_gene: TRBV5-1; j_gene: TRBJ2-3; abundance: many; d_gene: TRBD2
CDR3nt: TGTGCCAGCACCGTAACAGGATCGCCTGAAAAACTGTTTTTT; CDR3aa: CASTVTGSPEKLFF; v_gene: TRBV11-2; j_gene: TRBJ1-4; abundance: few; d_gene: NA
CDR3nt: TGCAGTGCCCCGACAAGGGGGACAGGGCACTATGGCTACACCTTC; CDR3aa: CSAPTRGTGHYGYTF; v_gene: TRBV20-1; j_gene: TRBJ1-2; abundance: many; d_gene: TRBD1
CDR3nt: TGCAGTTCCCGCCCTGGGGGACAGGGAAGAGACAATGAGCAGTTCTTC; CDR3aa: CSSRPGGQGRDNEQFF; v_gene: TRBV20-1; j_gene: TRBJ2-1; abundance: many; d_gene: TRBD1
CDR3nt: TGCAGCTTGTGGGGGGCGGATGGCTACACCTTC; CDR3aa: CSLWGADGYTF; v_gene: TRBV20-1; j_gene: TRBJ1-2; abundance: many; d_gene: NA
CDR3nt: TGTGCCAGCAGCTTATACAGGACTAGCGGGAGCACCATGTTCTTC; CDR3aa: CASSLYRTSGSTMFF; v_gene: TRBV5-6; j_gene: TRBJ2-1; abundance: many; d_gene: TRBD2
CDR3nt: TGTGCCACCAAGGACGACCCGACCGGGGAGCTGTTTTTT; CDR3aa: CATKDDPTGELFF; v_gene: TRBV12-3/TRBV12-4; j_gene: TRBJ2-2; abundance: many; d_gene: NA
CDR3nt: TGTGCCAGCAGCTTAGTGTCCCTCCCGGGCTACGAGCAGTACTTC; CDR3aa: CASSLVSLPGYEQYF; v_gene: TRBV5-6; j_gene: TRBJ2-7; abundance: many; d_gene: NA
CDR3nt: TGCAGTGCTACCCGGGCGGTTGGGGACACCGGGGAGCTGTTTTTT; CDR3aa: CSATRAVGDTGELFF; v_gene: TRBV20-1; j_gene: TRBJ2-2; abundance: many; d_gene: NA
CDR3nt: TGCAGTGCCCAAAACCTAGCGGGGGACACCTACAATGAGCAGTTCTTC; CDR3aa: CSAQNLAGDTYNEQFF; v_gene: TRBV20-1; j_gene: TRBJ2-1; abundance: many; d_gene: TRBD2
CDR3nt: TGTGCCAGCAGCCTGCCACACGAAGGCTACTACGAGCACTACTTC; CDR3aa: CASSLPHEGYYEHYF; v_gene: TRBV6-6; j_gene: TRBJ2-7; abundance: NA; d_gene: NA
CDR3nt: TGTGCCAGCAGTCCCGGGGGTAGCGGGAGAGAGGAGCAGTTCTTC; CDR3aa: CASSPGGSGREEQFF; v_gene: TRBV28; j_gene: TRBJ2-1; abundance: many; d_gene: TRBD2
CDR3nt: TGTGCCAGCAGTTATCAGGGGGCTTTCGATGAGCAGTTCTTC; CDR3aa: CASSYQGAFDEQFF; v_gene: TRBV28; j_gene: TRBJ2-1; abundance: NA; d_gene: TRBD1
CDR3nt: TGTGCCAGCAGCTTAGGGGCCCCCTATGGCTACACCTTC; CDR3aa: CASSLGAPYGYTF; v_gene: TRBV5-6; j_gene: TRBJ1-2; abundance: many; d_gene: NA
CDR3nt: TGCAGCGCTGTCTTGGGAGATGGGGATACGCAGTATTTT; CDR3aa: CSAVLGDGDTQYF; v_gene: TRBV29-1; j_gene: TRBJ2-3; abundance: many; d_gene: NA
CDR3nt: TGTGCCAGCGGACTAGCGGTATTGAGCTCTTACGAGCAGTACTTC; CDR3aa: CASGLAVLSSYEQYF; v_gene: TRBV6-1; j_gene: TRBJ2-7; abundance: NA; d_gene: TRBD2
CDR3nt: TGTGCCACTACTCCAGAGGGAGGCTCCTATGGCTACACCTTC; CDR3aa: CATTPEGGSYGYTF; v_gene: TRBV6-4; j_gene: TRBJ1-2; abundance: many; d_gene: NA
CDR3nt: TGTGCCATCAGCGCGGATTCCTACGAGCAGTACTTC; CDR3aa: CAISADSYEQYF; v_gene: TRBV10-3; j_gene: TRBJ2-7; abundance: few; d_gene: NA
CDR3nt: TGTGCCAGCAGCTTGGGTCTGGCCATCACAGATACGCAGTATTTT; CDR3aa: CASSLGLAITDTQYF; v_gene: TRBV12-3/TRBV12-4; j_gene: TRBJ2-3; abundance: many; d_gene: NA